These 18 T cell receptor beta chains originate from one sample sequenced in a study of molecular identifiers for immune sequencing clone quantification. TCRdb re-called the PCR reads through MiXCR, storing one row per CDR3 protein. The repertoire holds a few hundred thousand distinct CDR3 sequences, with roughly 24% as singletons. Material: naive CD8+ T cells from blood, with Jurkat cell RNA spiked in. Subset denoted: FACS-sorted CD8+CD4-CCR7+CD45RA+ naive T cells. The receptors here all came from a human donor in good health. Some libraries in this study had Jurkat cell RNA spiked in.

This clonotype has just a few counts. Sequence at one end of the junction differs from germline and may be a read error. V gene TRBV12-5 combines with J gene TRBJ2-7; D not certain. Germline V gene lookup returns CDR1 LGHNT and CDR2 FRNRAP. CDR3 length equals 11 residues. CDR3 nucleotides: TGCGCTCCAGAATGGGCCGTGGGGCAGTACTTC. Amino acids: CAPEWAVGQYF.

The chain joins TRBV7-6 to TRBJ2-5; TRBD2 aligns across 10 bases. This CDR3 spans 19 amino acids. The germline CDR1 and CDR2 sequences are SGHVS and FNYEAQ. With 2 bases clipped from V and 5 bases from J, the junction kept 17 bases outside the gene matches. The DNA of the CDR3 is TGTGCCAGCAGCTTATCGTGGGGGGCGCCTAGCGGGAGATTGGAGACCCAGTACTTC. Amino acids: CASSLSWGAPSGRLETQYF.

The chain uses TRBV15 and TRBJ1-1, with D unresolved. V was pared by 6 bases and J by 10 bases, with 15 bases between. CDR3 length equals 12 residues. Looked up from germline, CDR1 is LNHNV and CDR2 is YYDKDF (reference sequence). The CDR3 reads CATSTYGPAAFF. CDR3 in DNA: TGTGCCACCAGTACATATGGGCCAGCAGCTTTCTTT.

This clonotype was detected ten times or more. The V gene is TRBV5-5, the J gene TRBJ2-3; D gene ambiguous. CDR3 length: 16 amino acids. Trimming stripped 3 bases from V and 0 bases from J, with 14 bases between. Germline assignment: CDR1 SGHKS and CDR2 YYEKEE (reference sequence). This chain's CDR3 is CASSSQPPTSTDTQYF. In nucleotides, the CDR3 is TGTGCCAGCAGCTCGCAGCCGCCTACTAGCACAGATACGCAGTATTTT. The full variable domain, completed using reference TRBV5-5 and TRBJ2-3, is DAGVTQSPTHLIKTRGQQVTLRCSPISGHKSVSWYQQVLGQGPQFIFQYYEKEERGRGNFPDRFSARQFPNYSSELNVNALLLGDSALYLCASSSQPPTSTDTQYFGPGTRLTVL.

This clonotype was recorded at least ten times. The CDR3 coding sequence is TGCAGTGCTAGGGACAGGGCGGTGAACACTGAAGCTTTCTTT. Translation: CSARDRAVNTEAFF. The rearrangement joins TRBV20-1 to TRBJ1-1; 8 bases align to TRBD1. V shed 3 bases, J shed 0 bases, and the junction held 3 bases outside the gene matches. The germline V gene encodes CDR1 DFQATT and CDR2 SNEGSKA (reference sequence). There are 14 residues in the CDR3.

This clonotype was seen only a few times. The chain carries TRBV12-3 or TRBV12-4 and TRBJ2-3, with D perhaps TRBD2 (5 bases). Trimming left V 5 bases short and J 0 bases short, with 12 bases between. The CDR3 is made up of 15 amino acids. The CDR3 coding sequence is TGTGCCAGCAGTATCGGACTTTTTAGCACAGATACGCAGTATTTT. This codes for CASSIGLFSTDTQYF.

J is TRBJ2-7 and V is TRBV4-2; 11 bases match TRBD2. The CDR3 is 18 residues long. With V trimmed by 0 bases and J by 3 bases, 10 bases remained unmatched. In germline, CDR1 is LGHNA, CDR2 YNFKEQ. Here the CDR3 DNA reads TGTGCCAGCAGCCAAGACTCATTTTGGACTAGCGGGTACTACGAGCAGTACTTC. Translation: CASSQDSFWTSGYYEQYF.

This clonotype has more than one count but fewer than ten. The CDR3 protein is CSARARTGDNEQFF. The CDR3, as DNA: TGCAGTGCTAGAGCCCGGACGGGAGACAATGAGCAGTTCTTC. The chain has TRBV20-1 and TRBJ2-1, with a tentative D call TRBD2 (6 bases). The CDR3 has 14 amino acids. Germline CDR1 is DFQATT and CDR2 is SNEGSKA (reference sequence). Trimming left V 1 base short and J 5 bases short, with 12 bases between.

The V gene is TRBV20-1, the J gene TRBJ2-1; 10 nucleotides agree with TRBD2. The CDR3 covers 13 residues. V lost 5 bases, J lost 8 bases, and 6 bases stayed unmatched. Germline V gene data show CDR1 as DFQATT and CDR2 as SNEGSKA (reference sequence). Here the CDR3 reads CSAEREGGDEQFF. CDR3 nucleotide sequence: TGCAGTGCTGAGCGGGAGGGAGGGGATGAGCAGTTCTTC.

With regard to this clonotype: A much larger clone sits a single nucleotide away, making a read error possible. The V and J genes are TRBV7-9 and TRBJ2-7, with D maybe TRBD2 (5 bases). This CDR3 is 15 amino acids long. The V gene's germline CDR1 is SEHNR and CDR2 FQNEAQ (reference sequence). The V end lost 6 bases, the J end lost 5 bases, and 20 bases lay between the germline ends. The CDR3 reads CASSRDEGIFHEQYF. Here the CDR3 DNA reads TGTGCCAGCAGTAGAGACGAGGGAATCTTCCACGAGCAGTACTTC.

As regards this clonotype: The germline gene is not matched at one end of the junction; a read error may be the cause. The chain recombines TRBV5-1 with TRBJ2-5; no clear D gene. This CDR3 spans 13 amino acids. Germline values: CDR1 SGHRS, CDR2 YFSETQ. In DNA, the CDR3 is TGCGCTAGCAGCACCGACGACCAAGCGACCCAGTACTTC. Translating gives CASSTDDQATQYF. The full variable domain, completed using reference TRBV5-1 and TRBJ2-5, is KAGVTQTPRYLIKTRGQQVTLSCSPISGHRSVSWYQQTPGQGLQFLFEYFSETQRNKGNFPGRFSGRQFSNSRSEMNVSTLELGDSALYLCASSTDDQATQYFGPGTRLLVL.

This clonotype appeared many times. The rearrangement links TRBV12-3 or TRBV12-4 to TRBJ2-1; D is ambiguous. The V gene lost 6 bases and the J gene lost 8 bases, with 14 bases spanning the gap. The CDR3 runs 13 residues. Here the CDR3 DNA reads TGTGCCAGCAGGGTTGAGCCGTGGGATGAGCAGTTCTTC. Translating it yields CASRVEPWDEQFF.

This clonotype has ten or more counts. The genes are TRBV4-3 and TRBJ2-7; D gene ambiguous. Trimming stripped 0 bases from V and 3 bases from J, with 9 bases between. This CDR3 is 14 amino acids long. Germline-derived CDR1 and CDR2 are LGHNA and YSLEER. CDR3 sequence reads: CASSQDHTFYEQYF. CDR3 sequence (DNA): TGCGCCAGCAGCCAAGATCACACTTTCTACGAGCAGTACTTC.

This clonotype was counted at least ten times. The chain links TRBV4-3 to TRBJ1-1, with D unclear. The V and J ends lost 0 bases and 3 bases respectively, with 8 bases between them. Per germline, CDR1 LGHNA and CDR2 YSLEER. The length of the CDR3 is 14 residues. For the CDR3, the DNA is TGCGCCAGCAGCCAAGATCAAGGTTACACTGAAGCTTTCTTT. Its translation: CASSQDQGYTEAFF.

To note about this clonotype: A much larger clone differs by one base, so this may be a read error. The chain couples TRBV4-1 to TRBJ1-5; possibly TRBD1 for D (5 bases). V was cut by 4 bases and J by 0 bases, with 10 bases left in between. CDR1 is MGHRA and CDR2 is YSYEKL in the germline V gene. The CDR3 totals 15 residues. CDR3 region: CASSPAGISNQPQHF. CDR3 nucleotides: TGCGCCAGCAGCCCTGCAGGGATTAGCAATCAGCCCCAGCATTTT.

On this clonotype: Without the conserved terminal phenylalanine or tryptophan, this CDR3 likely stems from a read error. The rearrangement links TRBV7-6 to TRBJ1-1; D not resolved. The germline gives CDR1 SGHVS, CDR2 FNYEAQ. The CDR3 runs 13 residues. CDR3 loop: CASSLGGNTAAFS. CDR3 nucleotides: TGTGCCAGCAGCTTAGGTGGTAACACTGCAGCTTTCTCT.

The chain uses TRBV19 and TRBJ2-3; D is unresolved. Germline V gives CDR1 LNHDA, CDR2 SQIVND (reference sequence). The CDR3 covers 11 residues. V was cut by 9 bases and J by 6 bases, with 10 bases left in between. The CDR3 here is CASHVGDTQYF. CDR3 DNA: TGTGCCAGCCATGTGGGGGATACGCAGTATTTT.

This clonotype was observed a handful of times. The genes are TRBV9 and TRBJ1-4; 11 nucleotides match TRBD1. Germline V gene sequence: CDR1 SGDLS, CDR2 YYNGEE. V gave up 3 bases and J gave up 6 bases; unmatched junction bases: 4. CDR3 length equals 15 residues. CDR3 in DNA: TGTGCCAGCAGCGGGACAGGGGGCCTATATGAAAAACTGTTTTTT. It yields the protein CASSGTGGLYEKLFF. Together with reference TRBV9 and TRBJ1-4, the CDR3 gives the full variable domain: DSGVTQTPKHLITATGQRVTLRCSPRSGDLSVYWYQQSLDQGLQFLIQYYNGEERAKGNILERFSAQQFPDLHSELNLSSLELGDSALYFCASSGTGGLYEKLFFGSGTQLSVL.